Presented here are 32 T cell receptor beta chains from one specimen sequenced in a study of cytomegalovirus exposure and HLA in healthy donors (dated by TCRdb to about 2017). Library construction relied on the immunoSEQ multiplex PCR assay. A mixture of 60 forward primers for TCR Vbeta segments and 13 reverse primers for TCR Jbeta segments was used in the multiplex PCR. TCRdb took this table from immuneACCESS and kept in-frame rearrangements with V and J called. Such tables lack part of the clones; where checked against another copy, unresolved V genes explain under half of the gap, and the rest is unexplained. The table for this sample lists around 190,000 clones; about 80% of them were counted only once. Of the sample, about 0.5% is held by the ten largest clones. Sequencing was performed on PBMCs. The receptor source for this set is a woman in her 50s in good health and CMV-seronegative.

In this sample, this clone turned up once. The chain uses TRBV4-1 and TRBJ2-1; 11 bases map to TRBD1. The V segment lost 4 bases and the J segment 9 bases; nucleotides outside the gene matches: 11. CDR3 length: 16 amino acids. Germline V gene sequence: CDR1 MGHRA, CDR2 YSYEKL. CDR3 in DNA: TGCGCCAGCAGCCGAGTATGGGGACAGGGGGTCTTTGAGCAGTTCTTC. It translates to CASSRVWGQGVFEQFF.

This clone has only a few counts. The chain is built from TRBV28 and TRBJ2-3, with D tentatively TRBD1 (6 bases). Germline V CDR1 and CDR2: MDHEN, SYDVKM. This CDR3 contains 14 residues. The ends were cut back, 7 bases at V and 6 bases at J, with 17 bases in the middle. CDR3 protein: CASIKPAGDDTQYF. The CDR3 coding sequence is TGTGCCAGCATCAAACCGGCAGGGGACGATACGCAGTATTTT. The full variable domain, its missing parts supplied by reference TRBV28 and TRBJ2-3, is DVKVTQSSRYLVKRTGEKVFLECVQDMDHENMFWYRQDPGLGLRLIYFSYDVKMKEKGDIPEGYSVSREKKERFSLILESASTNQTSMYLCASIKPAGDDTQYFGPGTRLTVL.

The chain joins TRBV7-2 to TRBJ1-6; D gene ambiguous. The CDR3 is made up of 12 amino acids. Germline CDR1 and CDR2: SGHTA and FQGNSA. Between the trimmed V and J ends, which lost 4 bases and 7 bases, there was a span of 5 bases. This CDR3 is CASSSGNSPLHF. CDR3 nucleotide sequence: TGTGCCAGCAGCTCAGGCAATTCACCCCTCCACTTT.

The chain combines TRBV4-1 with TRBJ2-3, with 7 bases that match TRBD2. The CDR3 spans 17 residues. CDR1 and CDR2 (germline): MGHRA, YSYEKL. After removal of 4 bases from V and 7 bases from J, the junction contained 17 bases not matched to a gene. Written as DNA, the CDR3 is TGCGCCAGCAGCCGGTGGGGTAGCGGGCGTGCCACGAATACGCAGTATTTT. Translation gives CASSRWGSGRATNTQYF.

V gene TRBV4-1 combines with J gene TRBJ2-2; 11 bases line up with TRBD1. Germline CDR1 MGHRA, CDR2 YSYEKL. The CDR3 length is 16 residues. The trim removed 4 bases at V and 6 bases at J, leaving 7 bases unmatched. CDR3 sequence reads: CASSRDRGFLAGELFF. Written as DNA, the CDR3 is TGCGCCAGCAGCCGGGACAGGGGGTTTTTGGCCGGGGAGCTGTTTTTT.

V and J are TRBV5-8 and TRBJ1-5, with TRBD1 as a possible D gene (6 bases). With 2 bases removed from V and 7 bases from J, the gap between germline ends came to 10 bases. The CDR3 contains 13 residues. The V gene's germline CDR1 is SGHTS and CDR2 YDEGEE. CDR3 protein: CASSLNREQPQHF. The CDR3 nucleotides read TGTGCCAGCAGCTTAAACAGGGAGCAGCCCCAGCATTTT.

This sequence joins TRBV2 and TRBJ2-1, with a weak D call TRBD2 (6 bases). Germline V gene sequence: CDR1 SNHLY, CDR2 FYNNEI. The V end was cut by 5 bases, the J end by 2 bases, with 13 bases between. This CDR3 has 15 amino acids. The CDR3 nucleotides read TGTGCCAGCAGTCCACCTAGCGTGCCCTACAATGAGCAGTTCTTC. This encodes CASSPPSVPYNEQFF.

The chain employs TRBV28 and TRBJ1-5; 9 bases match TRBD1. CDR3 length: 16 amino acids. V was pared by 6 bases and J by 3 bases, with 9 bases of the junction left unmatched. CDR1 MDHEN and CDR2 SYDVKM come from the germline V gene. The chain's CDR3 is CASRRPGQGPNQPQHF. The CDR3 nucleotides are TGTGCCAGCAGAAGACCGGGACAGGGACCCAATCAGCCCCAGCATTTT.

This chain uses TRBV4-3 with TRBJ2-5, with 8 bases matching TRBD1. The CDR3 spans 14 residues. The germline CDR1 and CDR2 sequences are LGHNA and YSLEER. V was clipped by 4 bases and J by 2 bases; unmatched bases: 3. The CDR3 reads CASSPRTGQETQYF. CDR3 coding DNA: TGCGCCAGCAGCCCCCGGACAGGGCAAGAGACCCAGTACTTC.

The rearrangement joins TRBV28 to TRBJ1-5; perhaps TRBD1 as D (5 bases). Germline CDR1 MDHEN, CDR2 SYDVKM. There are 16 residues in the CDR3. The V end was cut by 6 bases, the J end by 7 bases, with 22 bases between. CDR3 loop: CASSPGLRGLKQPQHF. As DNA, the CDR3 is TGTGCCAGCAGCCCGGGCCTTAGGGGTTTAAAGCAGCCCCAGCATTTT.

This rearrangement joins TRBV18 to TRBJ2-7; 9 nucleotides match TRBD2. Trimming cost V 2 bases and J 2 bases; bases outside gene matches: 1. CDR3 length: 14 residues. Germline CDR1 is KGHSH and CDR2 is LQKENI. This chain's CDR3 is CASSPSGGTYEQYF. CDR3 sequence (DNA): TGTGCCAGCTCACCAAGCGGGGGGACCTACGAGCAGTACTTC.

The chain recombines TRBV6-5 with TRBJ2-7; no definite D call. Germline-derived CDR1 and CDR2 are MNHEY and SVGAGI. This CDR3 comprises 13 residues. V lost 5 bases to trimming and J lost 0 bases, with 8 bases between them. In nucleotides, the CDR3 is TGTGCCAGCAGTCGAGCAAACTCCTACGAGCAGTACTTC. Translating gives CASSRANSYEQYF.

The rearrangement links TRBV27 to TRBJ2-1, with D possibly matching TRBD1 (5 bases). This CDR3 comprises 14 residues. V shed 10 bases and J shed 9 bases, with 22 bases lying between them. CDR1 is MNHEY and CDR2 is SMNVEV in the germline V gene (reference sequence). Here the CDR3 reads CATKTEMDLVEQFF. Written as DNA, the CDR3 is TGTGCCACCAAGACAGAGATGGATCTGGTTGAGCAGTTCTTC.

The chain links TRBV7-8 to TRBJ2-2; perhaps TRBD1 as D (6 bases). This CDR3 region has 15 residues. V was shortened by 1 base and J by 5 bases, with 11 bases between the two germline ends. CDR1 is SGHVS, CDR2 FQNEAQ, per germline. This CDR3 is CASSLGVGGTGELFF. The CDR3 DNA reads as TGTGCCAGCAGCTTAGGAGTAGGGGGTACCGGGGAGCTGTTTTTT.

V gene TRBV27 combines with J gene TRBJ1-5; 8 bases are a match to TRBD1. Germline values: CDR1 MNHEY, CDR2 SMNVEV (reference sequence). The CDR3 is made up of 16 amino acids. With V trimmed by 6 bases and J by 0 bases, 7 bases remained unmatched. CDR3 DNA: TGTGCCAGCAGACCGGGACAGGCATATAGCAATCAGCCCCAGCATTTT. Translated, it gives CASRPGQAYSNQPQHF.

The J gene is TRBJ1-2, the V gene TRBV7-9; 7 bases align to TRBD1. With V trimmed by 1 base and J by 5 bases, 4 bases remained unmatched. This CDR3 has 14 residues. Germline-derived CDR1 and CDR2 are SEHNR and FQNEAQ (reference sequence). The DNA of the CDR3 is TGTGCCAGCAGCTTAGGGGCAGGGGGATATGGCTACACCTTC. Its translation: CASSLGAGGYGYTF.

This chain links TRBV7-3 with TRBJ2-1; D remains unclear. The CDR3 sequence is 16 residues long. CDR1 SGHTA and CDR2 FQGTGA come from the germline V gene. V dropped 5 bases and J dropped 0 bases, with 14 bases sitting between them. This chain's CDR3 is CASSPSYYSSYNEQFF. For the CDR3, the DNA is TGTGCCAGCAGCCCATCCTATTATAGCTCCTACAATGAGCAGTTCTTC. Together with reference TRBV7-3 and TRBJ2-1, the CDR3 gives the full variable domain: GAGVSQTPSNKVTEKGKYVELRCDPISGHTALYWYRQSLGQGPEFLIYFQGTGAADDSGLPNDRFFAVRPEGSVSTLKIQRTERGDSAVYLCASSPSYYSSYNEQFFGPGTRLTVL.

This sequence joins TRBV27 and TRBJ2-1, with 11 bases identical to TRBD2. After removal of 5 bases from V and 7 bases from J, the junction contained 4 bases not matched to a gene. The CDR3 is 14 residues long. Germline V lookup: CDR1 MNHEY, CDR2 SMNVEV (reference sequence). The DNA for the CDR3 is TGTGCCAGCAGTCAAAGACTAGCGGGAAATGAGCAGTTCTTC. Protein: CASSQRLAGNEQFF.

A word on this clone: Other DNA sequences within the sample encode an identical CDR3. The V call is TRBV2, the J call TRBJ2-1; TRBD2 matches at 10 bases. V lost 6 bases, J lost 1 base, and 3 bases stayed unmatched. The CDR3 contains 15 residues. Germline loops: CDR1 SNHLY, CDR2 FYNNEI. The CDR3 sequence: CASSLTSGSYNEQFF. CDR3 nucleotide sequence: TGTGCCAGCAGCTTGACTAGCGGGTCCTACAATGAGCAGTTCTTC.

The CDR3 here is CASSDPRTGTLNYGYTF. The CDR3 DNA follows: TGTGCCAGCAGTGATCCTAGGACAGGAACTCTTAACTATGGCTACACCTTC. This chain connects TRBV6-1 to TRBJ1-2, with 7 bases lining up with TRBD1. Trimming cost V 3 bases and J 1 base; bases outside gene matches: 11. Germline lookup yields CDR1 MNHNS and CDR2 SASEGT. This CDR3 region has 17 residues.

Concerning this clone: At one boundary the junction diverges from the germline segment, which might be a read error. This sequence joins TRBV7-9 and TRBJ2-2; 11 bases are shared with TRBD2. The CDR3 covers 19 residues. CDR1 and CDR2 from the germline V gene are SEHNR and FQNEAQ (reference sequence). The CDR3 sequence: CSSSPTDGTSGSNTGELFF. The CDR3 DNA reads TGTTCCAGCAGCCCTACAGACGGGACTAGCGGTTCTAACACCGGGGAGCTGTTTTTT.

CDR3 in amino acids: CAWSGRMNEETQYF. CDR3 coding DNA: TGTGCCTGGAGTGGGCGGATGAATGAAGAGACCCAGTACTTC. The chain is built from TRBV30 and TRBJ2-5; D uncertain. The V gene's germline CDR1 is GTSNPN and CDR2 SVGIG (reference sequence). The V end lost 1 base, the J end lost 3 bases, and 12 bases lay between the germline ends. CDR3 length equals 14 residues.

The chain uses TRBV6-1 and TRBJ2-5; TRBD1 aligns across 9 bases. Losses at the gene ends were 8 bases for V and 5 bases for J; bases not matched to a gene: 9. Germline values: CDR1 MNHNS, CDR2 SASEGT. The CDR3 contains 14 residues. The CDR3 DNA reads TGTGCCAGCTGCCTGGGACAGGGCCAGGAGACCCAGTACTTC. Amino acids: CASCLGQGQETQYF.

The chain is built from TRBV4-1 and TRBJ1-1; a weak D match, TRBD1 (5 bases). Trimming cost V 8 bases and J 4 bases, with 17 bases left between them. This CDR3 is 14 amino acids long. Germline V gene lookup returns CDR1 MGHRA and CDR2 YSYEKL. The CDR3 DNA follows: TGCGCCAGCGAGAAAGGGGTCGGGGGCACTGAAGCTTTCTTT. It specifies CASEKGVGGTEAFF.

Only one count was recorded for this clone. V is TRBV11-2 and J is TRBJ1-3; 8 positions agree with TRBD1. This CDR3 region has 18 residues. Trimming took 8 bases from V and 2 from J; bases not matched to a gene: 17. In germline, CDR1 is SGHAT, CDR2 FQNNGV. CDR3 residues: CASQSHRGLFDAGNTIYF. DNA of the CDR3: TGTGCCAGCCAGTCACACAGGGGGTTGTTCGATGCTGGAAACACCATATATTTT.

V and J are TRBV7-9 and TRBJ2-7; 10 positions agree with TRBD1. Germline-derived CDR1 and CDR2 are SEHNR and FQNEAQ (reference sequence). This CDR3 contains 17 residues. Trimming at V came to 0 bases and at J to 2 bases, leaving 7 bases not matched to a gene. The CDR3: CASSLAGTGDSTYEQYF. In DNA, the CDR3 is TGTGCCAGCAGCTTAGCCGGGACAGGGGACTCCACCTACGAGCAGTACTTC.

The CDR3 here is CASSYRGNEQFF. CDR3 nucleotides: TGTGCCAGCAGTTACAGGGGGAATGAGCAGTTCTTC. The chain has TRBV27 and TRBJ2-1; TRBD1 aligns across 8 bases. CDR1 is MNHEY and CDR2 is SMNVEV in the germline V gene (reference sequence). Trimming removed 4 bases from V and 7 bases from J; junction bases left unmatched: 0. The CDR3 loop spans 12 amino acids.

The CDR3, as DNA: TGTGCCAGCAGCGTAGATCCGGTAAGCACTGAAGCTTTCTTT. Its translation is CASSVDPVSTEAFF. J is TRBJ1-1 and V is TRBV9, with D hard to call. The CDR3 has 14 residues. Germline V CDR1 and CDR2: SGDLS, YYNGEE. V was cut by 0 bases and J by 4 bases, with 10 bases left in between.

This clone occurred once. This chain connects TRBV7-8 to TRBJ1-6, with 11 bases aligning to TRBD1. Germline V gene lookup returns CDR1 SGHVS and CDR2 FQNEAQ. The CDR3 loop spans 16 amino acids. Germline trimming cut 5 bases from V and 10 bases from J; bases unmatched to any gene: 10. CDR3 region: CASSPPRDRGLSPLHF. CDR3 sequence (DNA): TGTGCCAGCAGCCCACCCCGGGACAGGGGGTTGTCACCCCTCCACTTT. Drawing the rest from reference TRBV7-8 and TRBJ1-6, the complete variable domain is GAGVSQSPRYKVAKRGQDVALRCDPISGHVSLFWYQQALGQGPEFLTYFQNEAQLDKSGLPSDRFFAERPEGSVSTLKIQRTQQEDSAVYLCASSPPRDRGLSPLHFGNGTRLTVT.

This clone was seen more than once but under ten times. V gene TRBV7-8 combines with J gene TRBJ1-6; a weak D match, TRBD1 (5 bases). CDR1 and CDR2 from the germline V gene are SGHVS and FQNEAQ. V was cut by 2 bases and J by 5 bases, with 25 bases left in between. This CDR3 comprises 20 residues. The CDR3 DNA reads TGTGCCAGCAGCTTATCGACGGGGGGGATCCAGGGAGGCGATAATTCACCCCTCCACTTT. It specifies CASSLSTGGIQGGDNSPLHF.

The rearrangement links TRBV5-5 to TRBJ1-2; 12 bases match TRBD1. The germline CDR1 and CDR2 sequences are SGHKS and YYEKEE (reference sequence). CDR3 length: 15 amino acids. Losses at the gene ends were 4 bases for V and 6 bases for J; bases not matched to a gene: 7. The CDR3: CASSLGTGGADGYTF. The CDR3, as DNA: TGTGCCAGCAGCCTCGGGACAGGGGGCGCGGATGGCTACACCTTC.

The chain carries TRBV5-1 and TRBJ2-7; TRBD2 agrees at 8 bases. CDR3 length: 16 amino acids. Germline V lookup: CDR1 SGHRS, CDR2 YFSETQ. J was trimmed by 5 bases and V by 0 bases; bases with no gene match: 10. This CDR3 is CASSLALGGAFHEQYF. Written as DNA, the CDR3 is TGCGCCAGCAGCTTGGCCCTCGGGGGGGCCTTCCACGAGCAGTACTTC.